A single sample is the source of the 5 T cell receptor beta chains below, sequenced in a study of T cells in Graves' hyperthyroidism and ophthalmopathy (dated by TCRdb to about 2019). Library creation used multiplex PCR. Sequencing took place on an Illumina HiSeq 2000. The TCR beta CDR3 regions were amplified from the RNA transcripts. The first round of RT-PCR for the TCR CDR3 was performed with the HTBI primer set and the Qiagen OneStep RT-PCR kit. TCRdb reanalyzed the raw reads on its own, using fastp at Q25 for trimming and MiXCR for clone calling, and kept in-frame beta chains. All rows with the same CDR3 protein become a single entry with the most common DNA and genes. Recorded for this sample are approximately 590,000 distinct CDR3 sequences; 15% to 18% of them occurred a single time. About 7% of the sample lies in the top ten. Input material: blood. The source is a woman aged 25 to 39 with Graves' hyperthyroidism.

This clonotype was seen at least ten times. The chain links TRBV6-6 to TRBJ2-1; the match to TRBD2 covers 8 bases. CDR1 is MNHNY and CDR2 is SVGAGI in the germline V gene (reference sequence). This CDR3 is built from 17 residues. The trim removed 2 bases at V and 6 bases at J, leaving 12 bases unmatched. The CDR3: CASSYRVSGTDGNEQFF. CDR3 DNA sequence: TGTGCCAGCAGTTACAGAGTTAGCGGGACCGATGGCAATGAGCAGTTCTTC.

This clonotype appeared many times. DNA for the CDR3: TGCGCCAGCAGCCTTTCCTCCCATATAGGGGGGGAGCAGTTCTTC. Translated, it gives CASSLSSHIGGEQFF. The chain employs TRBV5-1 and TRBJ2-1, with D possibly called TRBD1 or TRBD2 (6 bases each). This CDR3 comprises 15 residues. Germline values: CDR1 SGHRS, CDR2 YFSETQ. The V and J ends lost 4 bases and 10 bases respectively, with 21 bases between them.

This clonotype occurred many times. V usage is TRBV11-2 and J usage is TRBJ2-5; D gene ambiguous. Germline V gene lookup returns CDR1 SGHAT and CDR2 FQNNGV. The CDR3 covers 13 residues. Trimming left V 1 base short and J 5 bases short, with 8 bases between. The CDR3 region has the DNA TGTGCCAGCAGCTTAGGGTGGGCGGAGACCCAGTACTTC. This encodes CASSLGWAETQYF.

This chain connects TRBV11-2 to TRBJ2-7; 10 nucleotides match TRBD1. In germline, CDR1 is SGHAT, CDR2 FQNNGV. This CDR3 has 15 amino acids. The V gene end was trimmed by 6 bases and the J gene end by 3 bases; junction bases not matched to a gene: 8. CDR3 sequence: CASRPDRGTYYEQYF. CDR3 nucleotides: TGTGCCAGCAGACCGGACAGGGGGACATACTACGAGCAGTACTTC.

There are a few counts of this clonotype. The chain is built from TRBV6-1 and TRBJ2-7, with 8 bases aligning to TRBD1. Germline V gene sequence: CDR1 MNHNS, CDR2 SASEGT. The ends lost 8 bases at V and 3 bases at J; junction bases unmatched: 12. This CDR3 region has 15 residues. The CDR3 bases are TGTGCCAGCTGCCTCCTCCAGGGGGCCCACTACGAGCAGTACTTC. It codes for CASCLLQGAHYEQYF.